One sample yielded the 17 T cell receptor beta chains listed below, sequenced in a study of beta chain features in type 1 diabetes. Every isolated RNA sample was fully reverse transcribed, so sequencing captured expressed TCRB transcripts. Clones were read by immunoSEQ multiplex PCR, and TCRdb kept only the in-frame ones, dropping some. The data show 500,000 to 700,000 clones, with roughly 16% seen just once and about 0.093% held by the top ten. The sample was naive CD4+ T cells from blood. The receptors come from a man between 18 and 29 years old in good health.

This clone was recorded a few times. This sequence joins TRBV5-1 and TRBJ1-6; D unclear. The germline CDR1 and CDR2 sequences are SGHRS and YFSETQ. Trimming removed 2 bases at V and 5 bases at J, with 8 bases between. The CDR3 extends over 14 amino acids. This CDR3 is CASSFPRNNSPLHF. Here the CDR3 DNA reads TGCGCCAGCAGCTTTCCTCGGAATAATTCACCCCTCCACTTT.

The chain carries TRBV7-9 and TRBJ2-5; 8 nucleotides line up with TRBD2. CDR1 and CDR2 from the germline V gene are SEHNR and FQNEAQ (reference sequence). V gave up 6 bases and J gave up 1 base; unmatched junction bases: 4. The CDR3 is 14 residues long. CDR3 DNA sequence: TGTGCCAGCAGTCTCAGCGGGGGCCAAGAGACCCAGTACTTC. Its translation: CASSLSGGQETQYF.

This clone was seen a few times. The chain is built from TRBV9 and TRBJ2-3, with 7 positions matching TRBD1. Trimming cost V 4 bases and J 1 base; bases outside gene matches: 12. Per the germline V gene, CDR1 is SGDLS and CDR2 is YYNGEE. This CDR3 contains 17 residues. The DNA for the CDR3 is TGTGCCAGCAGCCCACGCATTAGACAGGGTGGCACAGATACGCAGTATTTT. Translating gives CASSPRIRQGGTDTQYF.

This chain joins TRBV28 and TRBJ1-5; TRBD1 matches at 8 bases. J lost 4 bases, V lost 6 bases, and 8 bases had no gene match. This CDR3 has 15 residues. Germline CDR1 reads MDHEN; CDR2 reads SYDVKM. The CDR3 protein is CASRDGQGPNQPQHF. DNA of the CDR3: TGTGCCAGCAGGGATGGACAGGGACCTAATCAGCCCCAGCATTTT.

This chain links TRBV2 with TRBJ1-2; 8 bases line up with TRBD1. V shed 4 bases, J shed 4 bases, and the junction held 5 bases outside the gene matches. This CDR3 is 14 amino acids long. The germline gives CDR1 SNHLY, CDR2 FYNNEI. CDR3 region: CASSGTGQSYGYTF. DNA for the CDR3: TGTGCCAGCAGTGGGACAGGGCAGAGCTATGGCTACACCTTC.

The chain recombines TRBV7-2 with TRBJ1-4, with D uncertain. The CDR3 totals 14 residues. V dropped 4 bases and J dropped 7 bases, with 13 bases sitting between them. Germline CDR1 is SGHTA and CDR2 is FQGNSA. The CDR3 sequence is CASSSPWGGEKLFF. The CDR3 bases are TGTGCCAGCAGCTCACCTTGGGGAGGTGAAAAACTGTTTTTT. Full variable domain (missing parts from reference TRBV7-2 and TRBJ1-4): GAGVSQSPSNKVTEKGKDVELRCDPISGHTALYWYRQSLGQGLEFLIYFQGNSAPDKSGLPSDRFSAERTGGSVSTLTIQRTQQEDSAVYLCASSSPWGGEKLFFGSGTQLSVL.

The CDR3, as DNA: TGTGCCAGCAGCTCCCATGGCAGGGGAACAGATACGCAGTATTTT. Its protein is CASSSHGRGTDTQYF. J is TRBJ2-3 and V is TRBV5-4, with a weak D call TRBD1 (6 bases). Germline loops: CDR1 SGHNT, CDR2 YYREEE (reference sequence). The CDR3 sequence is 15 residues long. Trimming took 3 bases from V and 3 from J, leaving 14 bases between them.

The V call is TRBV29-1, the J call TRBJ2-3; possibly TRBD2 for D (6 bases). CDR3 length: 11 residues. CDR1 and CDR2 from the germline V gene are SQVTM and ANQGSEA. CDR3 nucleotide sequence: TGCAGTACTAGCCGCACAGATACGCAGTATTTT. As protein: CSTSRTDTQYF.

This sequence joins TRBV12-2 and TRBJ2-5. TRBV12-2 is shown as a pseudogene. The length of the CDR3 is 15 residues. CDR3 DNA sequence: TGTGCAAGTCGGCCTCGGGCAGCACCCCAAGAGACCCAGTACTTC. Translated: CASRPRAAPQETQYF.

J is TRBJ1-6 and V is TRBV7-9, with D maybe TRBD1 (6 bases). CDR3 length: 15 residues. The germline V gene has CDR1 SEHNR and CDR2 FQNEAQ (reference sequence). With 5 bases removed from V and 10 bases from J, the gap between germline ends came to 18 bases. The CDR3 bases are TGTGCCAGCAGCAAATTCACAGGGTTTCGATCACCCCTCCACTTT. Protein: CASSKFTGFRSPLHF.

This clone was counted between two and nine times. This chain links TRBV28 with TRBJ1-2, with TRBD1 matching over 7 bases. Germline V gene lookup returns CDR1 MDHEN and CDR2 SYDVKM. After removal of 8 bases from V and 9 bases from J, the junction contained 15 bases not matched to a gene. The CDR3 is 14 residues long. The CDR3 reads CASGKGGAGFRYTF. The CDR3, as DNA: TGTGCCAGCGGAAAAGGGGGCGCAGGGTTTCGCTACACCTTC.

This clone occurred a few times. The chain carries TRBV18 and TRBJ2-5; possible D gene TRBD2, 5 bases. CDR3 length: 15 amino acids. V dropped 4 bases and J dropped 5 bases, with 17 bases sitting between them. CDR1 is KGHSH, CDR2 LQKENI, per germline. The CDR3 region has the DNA TGTGCCAGCTCACTAGGGAGCGTAACGTGGGAGACCCAGTACTTC. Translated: CASSLGSVTWETQYF.

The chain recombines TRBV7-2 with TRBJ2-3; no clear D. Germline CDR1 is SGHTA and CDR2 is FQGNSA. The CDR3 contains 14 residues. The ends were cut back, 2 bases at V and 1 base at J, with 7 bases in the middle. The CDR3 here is CASSLKRRTDTQYF. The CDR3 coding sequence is TGTGCCAGCAGCTTAAAGCGCCGCACAGATACGCAGTATTTT.

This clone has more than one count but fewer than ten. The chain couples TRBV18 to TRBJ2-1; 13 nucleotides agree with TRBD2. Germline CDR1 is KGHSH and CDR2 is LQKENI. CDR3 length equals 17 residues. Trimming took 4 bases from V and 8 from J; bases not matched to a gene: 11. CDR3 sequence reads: CASSRGTSGIGGDEQFF. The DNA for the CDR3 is TGTGCCAGCTCACGGGGGACTAGCGGGATTGGGGGCGATGAGCAGTTCTTC.

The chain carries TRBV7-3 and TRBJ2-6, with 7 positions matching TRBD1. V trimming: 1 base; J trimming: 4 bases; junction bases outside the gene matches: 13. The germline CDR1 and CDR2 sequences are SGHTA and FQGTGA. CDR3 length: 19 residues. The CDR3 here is CASSLRDRSLYNGANVLTF. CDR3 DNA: TGTGCCAGCAGCTTAAGGGACAGATCCCTCTACAACGGGGCCAACGTCCTGACTTTC.

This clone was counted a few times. CDR3 DNA sequence: TGTGCCAGCTCACCACGGGACGGGACGGCTTACGAGCAGTACTTC. This sequence encodes CASSPRDGTAYEQYF. J is TRBJ2-7 and V is TRBV18; D might be TRBD1 or TRBD2, each matching 5 bases. Trimming removed 1 base at V and 4 bases at J, with 14 bases between. The CDR3 runs 15 residues. Germline CDR1 and CDR2: KGHSH and LQKENI.

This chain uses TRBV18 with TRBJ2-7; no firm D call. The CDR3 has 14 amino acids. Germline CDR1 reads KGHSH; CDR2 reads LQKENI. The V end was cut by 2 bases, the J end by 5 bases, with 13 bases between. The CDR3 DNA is TGTGCCAGCTCACCAGCTGCGAGGACGGACGAGCAGTACTTC. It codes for CASSPAARTDEQYF.